This TCR beta chain was obtained from a study of spatial heterogeneity in lung cancer. The time point: sample taken at primary tumor resection. Material for sequencing was whole RNA from tumor, nontumor lung or frozen PBMC, left unsorted. There are many counts of this clonotype. With 6 bases clipped from V and 2 bases from J, the junction kept 6 bases outside the gene matches. CDR3 length: 15 residues. One entry per CDR3 protein, called by TCRdb with MiXCR from the 5' RACE reads. The repertoire holds tens of thousands of distinct CDR3 sequences, with 3.5% to 5.5% as singletons. V usage is TRBV12-3 or TRBV12-4 and J usage is TRBJ2-7; 11 bases are a match to TRBD2. This sequence originates from a male donor with early-stage non-small cell lung cancer. The sequenced sample was PBMCs, obtained at surgery. CDR3 sequence reads: CASSIGTSGPYEQYF. In DNA, the CDR3 is TGTGCCAGCAGCATAGGGACTAGCGGCCCCTACGAGCAGTACTTC.